This TCR beta chain is from a study of CD8 T cells in Susac syndrome. When the RNA was reverse transcribed, random hexamers were used with an input of roughly 0.5 to 1 ug. Amplification of the TCR beta CDR3 was carried out by immunoSEQ multiplex PCR, which spanned a total of 54 Vbeta and 13 Jbeta segments. TCRdb re-called the immunoSEQ multiplex PCR reads through MiXCR, storing one row per CDR3 protein. The table includes roughly 190,000 distinct CDR3 sequences, approximately 93% detected once. V gave up 5 bases and J gave up 6 bases; unmatched junction bases: 7. This CDR3 contains 14 residues. Germline CDR1 reads MDHEN; CDR2 reads SYDVKM. Healthy donors, matched for age and sex, constituted the control group.

The sample was CD4+ T cells from PBMCs. The genes are TRBV28 and TRBJ2-5, with 9 nucleotides matching TRBD1. The source of this sequence is a human donor in good health. CDR3 sequence reads: CASSQPDRGKTQYF. For the CDR3, the DNA is TGTGCCAGCAGTCAACCGGACAGGGGAAAGACCCAGTACTTC.